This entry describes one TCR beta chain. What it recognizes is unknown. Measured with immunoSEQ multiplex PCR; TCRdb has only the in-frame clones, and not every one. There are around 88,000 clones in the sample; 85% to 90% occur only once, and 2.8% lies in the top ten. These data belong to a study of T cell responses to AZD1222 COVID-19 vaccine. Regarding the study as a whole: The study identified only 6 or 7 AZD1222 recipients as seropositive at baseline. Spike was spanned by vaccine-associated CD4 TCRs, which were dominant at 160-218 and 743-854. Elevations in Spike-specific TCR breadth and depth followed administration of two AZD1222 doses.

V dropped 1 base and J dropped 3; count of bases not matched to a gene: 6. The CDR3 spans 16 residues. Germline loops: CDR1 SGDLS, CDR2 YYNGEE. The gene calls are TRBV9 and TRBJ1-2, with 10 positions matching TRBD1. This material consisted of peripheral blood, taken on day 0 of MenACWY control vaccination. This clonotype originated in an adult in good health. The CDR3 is CASSVTTGGWDYGYTF. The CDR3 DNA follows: TGTGCCAGCAGCGTAACGACAGGGGGCTGGGACTATGGCTACACCTTC.